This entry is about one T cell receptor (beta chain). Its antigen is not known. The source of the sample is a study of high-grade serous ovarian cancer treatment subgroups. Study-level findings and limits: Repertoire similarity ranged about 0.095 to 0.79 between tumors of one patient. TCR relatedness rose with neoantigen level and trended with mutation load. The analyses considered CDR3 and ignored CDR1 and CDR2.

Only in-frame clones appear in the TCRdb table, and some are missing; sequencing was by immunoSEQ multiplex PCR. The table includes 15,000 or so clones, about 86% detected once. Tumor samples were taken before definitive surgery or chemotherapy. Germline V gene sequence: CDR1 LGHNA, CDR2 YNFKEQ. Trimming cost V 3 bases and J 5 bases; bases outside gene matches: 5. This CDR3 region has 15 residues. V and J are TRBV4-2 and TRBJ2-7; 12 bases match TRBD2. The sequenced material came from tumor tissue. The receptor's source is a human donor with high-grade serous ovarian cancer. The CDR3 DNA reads TGTGCCAGCAGCCATCCGAGACTAGCGGGGGACGAGCAGTACTTC. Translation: CASSHPRLAGDEQYF.